This TCR beta chain was identified in a study of Tregs in tolerant kidney transplant recipients. Notes on this clone: Its antigen is currently unknown.

General observations from the study: Tregs expanded with activated donor B cells seemed most donor-specific. Validation in larger populations is needed because few patients were studied.

This CDR3 has 14 residues. V lost 4 bases to trimming and J lost 2 bases; unmatched junction nucleotides: 5. Germline lookup yields CDR1 SGHAT and CDR2 FQNNGV. TCRdb's table, derived via immunoSEQ multiplex PCR, lists solely in-frame clones and lacks some. This table has 200,000 to 300,000 clones, about 86% appearing once. Thawed PBMCs were FACS-sorted into unstimulated CD4+CD25+CD127- regulatory T cells, CD4+CD25- non-regulatory cells, CD4 and CD8 cells. The sequence was obtained from a human donor in good health. Sequencing was done on a sample of CD4+ T cells from blood. J is TRBJ2-7 and V is TRBV11-2, with 7 nucleotides matching TRBD1. CDR3 in DNA: TGTGCCAGCAGCTCGACTGGGACAGCCTACGAGCAGTACTTC. Its protein product is CASSSTGTAYEQYF.